This T cell receptor (beta chain) comes out of a study of blood T cell repertoires in COVID-19. Assay: immunoSEQ multiplex PCR; the TCRdb copy retains only in-frame clones and omits some. The table lists about 50,000 clones, around 85% of them singletons. The TCR originated in a man aged 60-69 years with acute or convalescent COVID-19. Sequenced material: peripheral blood.

The CDR3 DNA sequence: TGCAGCGTTGGACAGGGGAACAATGAGCAGTTCTTC. It encodes CSVGQGNNEQFF. V gene TRBV29-1 combines with J gene TRBJ2-1; 8 bases are a match to TRBD1. The V segment lost 4 bases and the J segment 5 bases; nucleotides outside the gene matches: 1. In germline, CDR1 is SQVTM, CDR2 ANQGSEA. The CDR3 totals 12 residues.